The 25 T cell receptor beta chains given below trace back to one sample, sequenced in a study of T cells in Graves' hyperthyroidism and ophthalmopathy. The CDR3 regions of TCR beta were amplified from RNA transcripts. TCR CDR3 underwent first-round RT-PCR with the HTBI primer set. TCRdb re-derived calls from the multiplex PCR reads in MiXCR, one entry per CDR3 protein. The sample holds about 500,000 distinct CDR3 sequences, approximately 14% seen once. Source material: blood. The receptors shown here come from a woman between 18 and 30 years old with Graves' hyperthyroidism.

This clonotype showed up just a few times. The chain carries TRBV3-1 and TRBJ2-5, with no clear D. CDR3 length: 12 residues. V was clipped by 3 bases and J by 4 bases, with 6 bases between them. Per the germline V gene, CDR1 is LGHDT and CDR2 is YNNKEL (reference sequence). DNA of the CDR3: TGTGCCAGCAGCCAGCCCAGAGAGACCCAGTACTTC. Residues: CASSQPRETQYF.

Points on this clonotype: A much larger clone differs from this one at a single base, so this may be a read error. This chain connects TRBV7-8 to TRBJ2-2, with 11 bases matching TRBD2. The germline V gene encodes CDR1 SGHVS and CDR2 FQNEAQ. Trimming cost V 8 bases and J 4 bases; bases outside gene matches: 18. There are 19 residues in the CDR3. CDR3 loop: CASGGGLTSGTSSTGELFF. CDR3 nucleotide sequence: TGTGCCAGCGGAGGAGGGTTGACTAGCGGGACCTCGAGCACCGGGGAGCTGTTTTTT.

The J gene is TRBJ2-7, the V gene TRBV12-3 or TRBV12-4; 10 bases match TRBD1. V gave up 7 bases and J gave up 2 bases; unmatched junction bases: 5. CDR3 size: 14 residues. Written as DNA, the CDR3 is TGTGCCAGCACCTGGGGGACAGGGGCCTACGAGCAGTACTTC. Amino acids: CASTWGTGAYEQYF.

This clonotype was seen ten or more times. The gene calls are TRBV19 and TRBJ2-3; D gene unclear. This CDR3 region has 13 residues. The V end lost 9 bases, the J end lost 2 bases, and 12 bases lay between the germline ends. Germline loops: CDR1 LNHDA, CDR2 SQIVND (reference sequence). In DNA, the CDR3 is TGTGCCAGCCTAGGCCCCATCACAGATACGCAGTATTTT. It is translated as CASLGPITDTQYF.

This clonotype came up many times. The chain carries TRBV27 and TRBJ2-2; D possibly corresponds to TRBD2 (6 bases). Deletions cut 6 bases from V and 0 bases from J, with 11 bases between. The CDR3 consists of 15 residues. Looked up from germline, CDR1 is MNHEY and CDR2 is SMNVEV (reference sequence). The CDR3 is CASSFSGTNTGELFF. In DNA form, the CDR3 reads TGTGCCAGCAGCTTTAGCGGCACGAACACCGGGGAGCTGTTTTTT.

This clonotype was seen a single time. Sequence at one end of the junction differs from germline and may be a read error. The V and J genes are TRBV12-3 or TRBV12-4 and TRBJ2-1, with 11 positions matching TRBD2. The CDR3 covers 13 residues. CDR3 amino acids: CASRLAGGNGQFF. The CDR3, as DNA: TGTGCCAGCAGGCTAGCGGGAGGCAATGGGCAGTTCTTC.

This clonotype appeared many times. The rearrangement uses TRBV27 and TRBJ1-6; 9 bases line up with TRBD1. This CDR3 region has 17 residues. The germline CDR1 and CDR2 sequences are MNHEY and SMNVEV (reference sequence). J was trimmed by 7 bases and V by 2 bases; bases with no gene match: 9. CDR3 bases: TGTGCCAGCAGTTTAAGTACAGGGGGCATGGGGAATTCACCCCTCCACTTT. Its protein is CASSLSTGGMGNSPLHF.

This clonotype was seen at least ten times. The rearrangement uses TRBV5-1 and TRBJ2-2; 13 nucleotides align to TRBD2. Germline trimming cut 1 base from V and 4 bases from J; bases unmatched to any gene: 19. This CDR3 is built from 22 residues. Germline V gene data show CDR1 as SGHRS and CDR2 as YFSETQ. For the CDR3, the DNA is TGCGCCAGCAGCTTGAGACCTACCGGGACTAGCGGGACCTCGACCTTCACCGGGGAGCTGTTTTTT. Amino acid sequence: CASSLRPTGTSGTSTFTGELFF.

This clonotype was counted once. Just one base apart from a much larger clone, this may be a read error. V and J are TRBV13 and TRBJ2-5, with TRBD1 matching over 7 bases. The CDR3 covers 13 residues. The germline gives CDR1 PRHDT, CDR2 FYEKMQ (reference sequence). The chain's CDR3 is CAGSTTGLETQYF. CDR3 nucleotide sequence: TGTGCCGGCAGCACGACAGGGTTGGAGACCCAGTACTTC.

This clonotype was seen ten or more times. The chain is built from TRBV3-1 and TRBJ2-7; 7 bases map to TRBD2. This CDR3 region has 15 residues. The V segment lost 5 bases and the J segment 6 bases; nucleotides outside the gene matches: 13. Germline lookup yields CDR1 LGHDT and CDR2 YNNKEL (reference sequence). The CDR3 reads CASSSVLAGEGEQYF. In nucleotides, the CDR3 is TGTGCCAGCAGCTCCGTTCTCGCGGGAGAGGGCGAGCAGTACTTC.

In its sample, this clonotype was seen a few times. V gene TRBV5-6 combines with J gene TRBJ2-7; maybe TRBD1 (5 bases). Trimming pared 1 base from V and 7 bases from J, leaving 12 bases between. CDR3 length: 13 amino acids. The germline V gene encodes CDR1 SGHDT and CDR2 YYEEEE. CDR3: CASSLRRAREQYF. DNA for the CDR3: TGTGCCAGCAGCTTGCGCAGGGCTCGGGAGCAGTACTTC.

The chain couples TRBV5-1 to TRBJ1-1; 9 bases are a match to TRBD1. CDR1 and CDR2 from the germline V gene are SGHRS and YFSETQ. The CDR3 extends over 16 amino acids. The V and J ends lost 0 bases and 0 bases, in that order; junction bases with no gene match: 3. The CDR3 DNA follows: TGCGCCAGCAGCTTGGGGACAGGGGTGATGAACACTGAAGCTTTCTTT. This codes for CASSLGTGVMNTEAFF.

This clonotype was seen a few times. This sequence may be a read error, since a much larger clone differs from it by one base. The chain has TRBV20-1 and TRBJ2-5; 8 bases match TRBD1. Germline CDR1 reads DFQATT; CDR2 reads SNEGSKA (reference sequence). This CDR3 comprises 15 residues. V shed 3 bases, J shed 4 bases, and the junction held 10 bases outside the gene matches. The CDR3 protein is CSARARQGRGETQYF. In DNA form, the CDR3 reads TGCAGTGCTAGGGCGAGACAGGGGCGGGGAGAGACCCAGTACTTC.

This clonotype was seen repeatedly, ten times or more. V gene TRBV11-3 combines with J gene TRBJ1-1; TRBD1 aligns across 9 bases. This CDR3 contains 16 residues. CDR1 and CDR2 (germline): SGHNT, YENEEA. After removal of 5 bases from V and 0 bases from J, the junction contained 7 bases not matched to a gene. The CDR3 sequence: CASSPPRTGVNTEAFF. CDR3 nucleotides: TGTGCCAGCAGCCCGCCTCGGACAGGGGTGAACACTGAAGCTTTCTTT.

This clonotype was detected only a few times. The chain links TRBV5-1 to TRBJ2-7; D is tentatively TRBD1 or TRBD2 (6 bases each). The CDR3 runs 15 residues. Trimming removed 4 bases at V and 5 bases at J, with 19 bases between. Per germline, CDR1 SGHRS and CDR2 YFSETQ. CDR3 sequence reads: CASSLTSWGADEQYV. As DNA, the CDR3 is TGCGCCAGCAGCCTAACCTCGTGGGGGGCGGACGAGCAGTACGTC.

In DNA, the CDR3 is TGTGCCACCAGTGATCCGGGACAGGGGGGGAATGAGCAGTTCTTC. Residues: CATSDPGQGGNEQFF. The chain is built from TRBV24-1 and TRBJ2-1; 11 bases fit TRBD1. The germline CDR1 and CDR2 sequences are KGHDR and SFDVKD. Losses at the gene ends were 3 bases for V and 7 bases for J; bases not matched to a gene: 4. CDR3 length equals 15 residues.

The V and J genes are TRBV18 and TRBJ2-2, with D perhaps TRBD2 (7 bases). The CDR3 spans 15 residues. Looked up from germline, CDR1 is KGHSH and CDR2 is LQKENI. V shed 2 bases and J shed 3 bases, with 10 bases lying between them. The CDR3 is CASSPTGGYTGELFF. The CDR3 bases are TGTGCCAGCTCACCAACGGGGGGCTACACCGGGGAGCTGTTTTTT.

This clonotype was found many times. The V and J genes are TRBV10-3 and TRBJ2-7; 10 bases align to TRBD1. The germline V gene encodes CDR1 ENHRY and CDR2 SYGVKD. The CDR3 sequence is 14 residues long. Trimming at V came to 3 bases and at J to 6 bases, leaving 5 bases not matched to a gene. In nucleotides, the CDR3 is TGTGCCATCAGTGAAGGGACAGGGGTGGGCGAGCAGTACGTC. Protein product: CAISEGTGVGEQYV.

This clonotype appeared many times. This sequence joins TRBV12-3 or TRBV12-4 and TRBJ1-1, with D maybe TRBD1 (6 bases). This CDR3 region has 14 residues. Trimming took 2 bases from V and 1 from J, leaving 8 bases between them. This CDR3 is CASSLKGGNTEAFF. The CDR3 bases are TGTGCCAGCAGTTTAAAGGGGGGGAACACTGAAGCTTTCTTT.

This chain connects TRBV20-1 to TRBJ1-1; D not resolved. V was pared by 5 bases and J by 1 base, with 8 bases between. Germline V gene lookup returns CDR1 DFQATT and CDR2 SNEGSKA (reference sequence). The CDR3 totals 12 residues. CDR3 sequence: CSARLTNTEAFF. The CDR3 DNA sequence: TGCAGTGCTCGCCTTACGAACACTGAAGCTTTCTTT.

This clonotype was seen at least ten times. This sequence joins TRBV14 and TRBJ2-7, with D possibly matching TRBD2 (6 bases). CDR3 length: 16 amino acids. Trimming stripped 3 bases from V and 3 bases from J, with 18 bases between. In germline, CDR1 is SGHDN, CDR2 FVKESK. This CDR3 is CASSHLPGGRGYEQYV. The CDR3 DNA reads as TGTGCCAGCAGCCACCTCCCCGGGGGTAGGGGCTACGAGCAGTACGTC.

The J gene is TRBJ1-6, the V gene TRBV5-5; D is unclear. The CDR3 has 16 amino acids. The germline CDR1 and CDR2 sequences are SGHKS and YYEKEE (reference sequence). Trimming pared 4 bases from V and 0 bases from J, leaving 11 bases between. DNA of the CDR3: TGTGCCAGCAGCACGCCCGGGAGCTCCTATAATTCACCCCTCCACTTT. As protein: CASSTPGSSYNSPLHF. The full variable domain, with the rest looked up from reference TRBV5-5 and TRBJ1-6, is DAGVTQSPTHLIKTRGQQVTLRCSPISGHKSVSWYQQVLGQGPQFIFQYYEKEERGRGNFPDRFSARQFPNYSSELNVNALLLGDSALYLCASSTPGSSYNSPLHFGNGTRLTVT.

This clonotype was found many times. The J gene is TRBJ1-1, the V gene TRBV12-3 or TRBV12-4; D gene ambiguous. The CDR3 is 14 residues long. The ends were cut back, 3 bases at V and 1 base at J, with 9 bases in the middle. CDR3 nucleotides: TGTGCCAGCAGTTTTCGTGTTTCGAACACTGAAGCTTTCTTT. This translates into CASSFRVSNTEAFF.

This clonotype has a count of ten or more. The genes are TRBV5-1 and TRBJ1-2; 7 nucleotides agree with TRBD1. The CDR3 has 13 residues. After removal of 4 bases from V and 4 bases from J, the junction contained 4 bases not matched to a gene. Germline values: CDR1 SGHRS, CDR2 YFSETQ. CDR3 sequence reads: CASSPGQTYGYTF. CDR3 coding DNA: TGCGCCAGCAGCCCGGGACAGACCTATGGCTACACCTTC.

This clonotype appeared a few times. CDR3 bases: TGCAGCGCCCCGGCAGGGGGAACCTACAATGAGCAGTTCTTC. It codes for CSAPAGGTYNEQFF. J is TRBJ2-1 and V is TRBV29-1, with TRBD1 matching over 7 bases. Germline assignment: CDR1 SQVTM and CDR2 ANQGSEA. This CDR3 region has 14 residues. J gave up 2 bases and V 7 bases, and 8 bases lay outside the gene matches.